This TCR beta chain comes out of a study of PD-1 blockade in classical Hodgkin lymphoma. General observations from the study: The study found complete responders had baseline diversity similar to newly diagnosed patients.

Details on this clone: The antigen is unknown.

With 1 base clipped from V and 6 bases from J, the junction kept 3 bases outside the gene matches. This CDR3 is built from 15 residues. From germline, CDR1 is KGHSH and CDR2 LQKENI. Method: immunoSEQ multiplex PCR; TCRdb's copy keeps in-frame clones and lacks some. Here the sample spans nearly 55,000 clones, 65% to 85% being singletons. Relapses following autologous stem cell transplantation were seen in all patients, with brentuximab vedotin exposure varying. The clonotype comes from a human donor with classical Hodgkin lymphoma. The input for sequencing was peripheral blood mononuclear cells (PBMCs), taken at baseline. The gene calls are TRBV18 and TRBJ2-1, with 10 bases that match TRBD2. CDR3 protein: CASSPLPSGSNEQFF. CDR3 sequence (DNA): TGTGCCAGCTCACCACTTCCTAGCGGGAGCAATGAGCAGTTCTTC. Variable domain in full (rest from reference TRBV18 and TRBJ2-1): NAGVMQNPRHLVRRRGQEARLRCSPMKGHSHVYWYRQLPEEGLKFMVYLQKENIIDESGMPKERFSAEFPKEGPSILRIQQVVRGDSAAYFCASSPLPSGSNEQFFGPGTRLTVL.